A selection of T cell receptor beta chains follows, all from one sample in a study of tumor-infiltrating lymphocytes in glioblastoma multiforme. TCRdb reprocessed the multiplex PCR reads via MiXCR and lists one record per CDR3 protein. This table holds 15,000 to 25,000 distinct CDR3 sequences, about 70% found once. The sequenced sample was peripheral blood. The receptors come from a male donor with glioblastoma. Each CDR3 is given with its conserved first and last residue. Fields, in order: V gene, J gene, CDR3 protein.

v_gene: TRBV11-2
j_gene: TRBJ2-2
CDR3aa: CASSESRVTGELFF

v_gene: TRBV11-2
j_gene: TRBJ2-3
CDR3aa: CASSASSTDTQFF

v_gene: TRBV11-2
j_gene: TRBJ2-7
CDR3aa: CASSMAAGGRSSYEQYF

v_gene: TRBV10-3
j_gene: TRBJ1-2
CDR3aa: CAISDPGVGAVGYTF

v_gene: TRBV5-5
j_gene: TRBJ2-1
CDR3aa: CASSQGRLRSSGTYNEQFF

v_gene: TRBV10-2
j_gene: TRBJ2-1
CDR3aa: CASSEPSGRSNNEQFF

v_gene: TRBV20-1
j_gene: TRBJ1-1
CDR3aa: CSATDRAHAMNTEAFF

v_gene: TRBV11-2
j_gene: TRBJ2-2
CDR3aa: CASSRLAEGTGELFF

v_gene: TRBV29-1
j_gene: TRBJ1-2
CDR3aa: CRVEEMEAIYGYTF

v_gene: TRBV20-1
j_gene: TRBJ2-2
CDR3aa: CSARDPRGKDGELFF

v_gene: TRBV11-2
j_gene: TRBJ2-1
CDR3aa: CASSPGVLLSYNEQFF

v_gene: TRBV20-1
j_gene: TRBJ1-4
CDR3aa: CSARDYRVNEKLFF

v_gene: TRBV12-3/TRBV12-4
j_gene: TRBJ1-5
CDR3aa: CASSLYGQGRGQPQHF

v_gene: TRBV7-9
j_gene: TRBJ1-6
CDR3aa: CASSSDRGPLHF

v_gene: TRBV5-1
j_gene: TRBJ2-7
CDR3aa: CASSRGSVSSYEQYF

v_gene: TRBV7-9
j_gene: TRBJ2-3
CDR3aa: CASSNVGTDTQYF

v_gene: TRBV20-1
j_gene: TRBJ2-7
CDR3aa: CSATVPSGITGGYEQYF

v_gene: TRBV6-2/TRBV6-3
j_gene: TRBJ2-3
CDR3aa: CASGGGKPGQLAGGVTQYF

v_gene: TRBV11-2
j_gene: TRBJ2-3
CDR3aa: CASSPRVAGGSDTQYF

v_gene: TRBV11-2
j_gene: TRBJ1-1
CDR3aa: CASSLDPQGDTEAFF

v_gene: TRBV11-2
j_gene: TRBJ2-6
CDR3aa: CASSLGTAGGNVLTF

v_gene: TRBV13
j_gene: TRBJ1-6
CDR3aa: CASSTSRGSPLHF

v_gene: TRBV11-3
j_gene: TRBJ2-1
CDR3aa: CVSSSDPTDRYNEQFF

v_gene: TRBV11-2
j_gene: TRBJ2-1
CDR3aa: CARRTSGRVGEQFF

v_gene: TRBV11-3
j_gene: TRBJ2-7
CDR3aa: CASSLSGPSYEQYF

v_gene: TRBV11-2
j_gene: TRBJ2-1
CDR3aa: CASPGAGGLNEQFF

v_gene: TRBV7-9
j_gene: TRBJ2-3
CDR3aa: CVSSPLAGVTDTQYF

v_gene: TRBV11-2
j_gene: TRBJ2-3
CDR3aa: CASSPLAAITSTDTQYF

v_gene: TRBV24-1
j_gene: TRBJ2-5
CDR3aa: CATSDPGQYQETQYF

v_gene: TRBV5-1
j_gene: TRBJ2-7
CDR3aa: CASTLDGSREQYF

v_gene: TRBV6-5
j_gene: TRBJ2-1
CDR3aa: CASSQTGQEQFF

v_gene: TRBV7-9
j_gene: TRBJ2-7
CDR3aa: CASSFWGDHEQYF